These 9 T cell receptor beta chains originate from one sample sequenced in a study of T cell responses to AZD1222 COVID-19 vaccine. Only in-frame clones appear in the TCRdb table, and some are missing; sequencing was by immunoSEQ multiplex PCR. The table records some 150,000 clones, about 90% of them present only once. Source: peripheral blood, taken on day 0 of AZD1222 vaccination. The receptors come from an adult in good health.

The rearrangement uses TRBV7-2 and TRBJ1-1; D ambiguous. The germline CDR1 and CDR2 sequences are SGHTA and FQGNSA. This CDR3 spans 15 amino acids. Trimming stripped 5 bases from V and 1 base from J, with 14 bases between. The CDR3 DNA follows: TGTGCCAGCAGCCTACGCGGCACCAGGAACACTGAAGCTTTCTTT. This sequence encodes CASSLRGTRNTEAFF.

This sequence joins TRBV3-1 (or the pseudogene TRBV3-2) and TRBJ1-4; D uncertain. Germline V lookup: CDR1 LGHDT, CDR2 YNNKEL (reference sequence). The CDR3 is 16 residues long. V lost 3 bases and J lost 3, with 14 bases in between. The CDR3 protein is CASSQFSGRANEKLFF. CDR3 bases: TGTGCCAGCAGCCAGTTTAGTGGACGCGCTAATGAAAAACTGTTTTTT.

This clone was seen a single time. The chain links TRBV19 to TRBJ1-2; 7 nucleotides align to TRBD1. CDR1 LNHDA and CDR2 SQIVND come from the germline V gene (reference sequence). This CDR3 spans 18 amino acids. J was trimmed by 5 bases and V by 1 base; bases with no gene match: 16. DNA of the CDR3: TGTGCCAGTAGTATAGTTGGCAGGGGGAGGACGTCCGCTTATGGCTACACCTTC. This sequence encodes CASSIVGRGRTSAYGYTF.

The chain links TRBV19 to TRBJ1-1, with a possible D match to TRBD1 (5 bases). The CDR3 sequence is 12 residues long. V was trimmed by 6 bases and J by 3 bases, leaving 8 bases between them. Germline lookup yields CDR1 LNHDA and CDR2 SQIVND (reference sequence). The CDR3 region is CASREGYTEAFF. Written as DNA, the CDR3 is TGTGCCAGTAGGGAGGGGTACACTGAAGCTTTCTTT.

The V call is TRBV10-3, the J call TRBJ2-3, with D possibly being TRBD2 (6 bases). This CDR3 has 14 amino acids. Germline-derived CDR1 and CDR2 are ENHRY and SYGVKD. Trimming shortened V by 10 bases and J by 1 base, and 15 bases separated the two germline ends. The CDR3 reads CATSGGGGTDTQYF. CDR3 DNA: TGTGCCACTTCGGGCGGCGGGGGCACAGATACGCAGTATTTT.

The chain combines TRBV5-5 with TRBJ2-5; D gene ambiguous. Germline CDR1 SGHKS, CDR2 YYEKEE (reference sequence). Between the trimmed V and J ends, which lost 0 bases and 2 bases, there was a span of 8 bases. The CDR3 runs to 14 residues. The CDR3 nucleotides read TGTGCCAGCAGCTTGGGGGCTATTCAAGAGACCCAGTACTTC. Translating it yields CASSLGAIQETQYF.

V gene TRBV4-1 combines with J gene TRBJ1-5; possibly TRBD1 for D (5 bases). In germline, CDR1 is MGHRA, CDR2 YSYEKL. CDR3 length: 15 residues. Deletions cut 4 bases from V and 9 bases from J, with 19 bases between. The CDR3 sequence is CASSPDRDVGRPQHF. The CDR3, as DNA: TGCGCCAGCAGCCCCGACCGGGACGTTGGGAGGCCCCAGCATTTT.

The chain has TRBV6-2 or TRBV6-3 and TRBJ1-5, with TRBD1 matching over 8 bases. The J segment lost 5 bases and the V segment lost 6 bases, leaving 12 bases of the junction unmatched. CDR1 and CDR2 from the germline V gene are MNHEY and SVGEGT. This CDR3 comprises 16 residues. DNA for the CDR3: TGTGCCAGCAGCCAACACGGACAGGGTAATCATCAGCCCCAGCATTTT. Protein: CASSQHGQGNHQPQHF.

The chain is built from TRBV4-2 and TRBJ2-1; TRBD2 aligns across 13 bases. This CDR3 region has 19 residues. Trimming at V came to 4 bases and at J to 0 bases, leaving 9 bases not matched to a gene. CDR1 LGHNA and CDR2 YNFKEQ come from the germline V gene. CDR3 residues: CASSRTGTSGVSSYNEQFF. The DNA for the CDR3 is TGTGCCAGCAGCCGAACCGGGACTAGCGGGGTTAGCTCCTACAATGAGCAGTTCTTC.